The clone carrying this T cell receptor (beta chain) was counted many times. This sample is part of a study of T cells in Graves' hyperthyroidism and ophthalmopathy. The CDR3 loop spans 15 amino acids. V was clipped by 1 base and J by 6 bases, with 13 bases between them. CDR1 and CDR2 (germline): MNHEY, SMNVEV (reference sequence). About 9.4 ml fresh peripheral blood yielded the PBMCs. RNA transcripts yielded amplified TCR beta CDR3 regions. TCR CDR3 underwent first-round RT-PCR with the HTBI primer set. TCRdb recomputed calls from the multiplex PCR reads with MiXCR, one row per CDR3 protein. The sample lists around 600,000 distinct CDR3 sequences, 12% to 15% occurring once.

The chain is built from TRBV27 and TRBJ2-1; D not certain. The sequenced material came from blood. The TCR originated in a woman under 30 with Graves' ophthalmopathy. The CDR3 DNA reads TGTGCCAGCAGTTTATGGATAGGGATGATCAATGAGCAGTTCTTC. Its translation: CASSLWIGMINEQFF.